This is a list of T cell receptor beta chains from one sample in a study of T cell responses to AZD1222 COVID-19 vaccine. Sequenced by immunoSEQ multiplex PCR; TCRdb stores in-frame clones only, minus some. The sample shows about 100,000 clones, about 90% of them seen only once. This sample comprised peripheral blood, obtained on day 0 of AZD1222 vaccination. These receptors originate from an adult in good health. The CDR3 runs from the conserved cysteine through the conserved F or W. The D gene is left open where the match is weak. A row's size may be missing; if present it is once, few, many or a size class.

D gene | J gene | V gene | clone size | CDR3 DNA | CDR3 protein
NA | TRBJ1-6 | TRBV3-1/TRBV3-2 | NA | TGTGCCAGCAGCCAAGAAGGGGTTTCACCCCTCCACTTT | CASSQEGVSPLHF
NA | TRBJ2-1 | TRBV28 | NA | TGTGCCAGCAGTTCGTACTCCCTAGCTTTCTCCTACAATGAGCAGTTCTTC | CASSSYSLAFSYNEQFF
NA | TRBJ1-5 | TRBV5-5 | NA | TGTGCCAGCAGCTTGGATTGGCAGGGAGGTCAGCCCCAGCATTTT | CASSLDWQGGQPQHF
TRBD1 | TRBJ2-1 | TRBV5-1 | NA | TGCGCCAGCAGCCCCGGGACAGCCTACAATGAGCAGTTCTTC | CASSPGTAYNEQFF
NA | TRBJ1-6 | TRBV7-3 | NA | TGTGCCAGCAGCTTAAAAGGGAGTGGGCGCAATTCACCCCTCCACTTT | CASSLKGSGRNSPLHF
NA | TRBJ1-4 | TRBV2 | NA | TGTGCCAGCAGTGTACCGGGACTGATGAATGAAAAACTGTTTTTT | CASSVPGLMNEKLFF
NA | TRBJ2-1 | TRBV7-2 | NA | TGTGCCAGCAGCTTAGTTCCGATAGGCAGCTCCTACAATGAGCAGTTCTTC | CASSLVPIGSSYNEQFF
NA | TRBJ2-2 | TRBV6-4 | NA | TGTGCCAGCAGTGATGGGGACCACCGCGCCGGGGAGCTGTTTTTT | CASSDGDHRAGELFF
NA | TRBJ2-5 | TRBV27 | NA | TGTGCCAGCAGTTCGATGGACGATCAAGAGACCCAGTACTTC | CASSSMDDQETQYF
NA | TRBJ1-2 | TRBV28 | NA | TGTGCCAGCAGCGCAGGGTCCCCCCTTGGCTACACCTTC | CASSAGSPLGYTF
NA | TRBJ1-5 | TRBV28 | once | TGTGCCAGCAACAGCAGATTGGGTTTTGGCAATCAGCCCCAGCATTTT | CASNSRLGFGNQPQHF
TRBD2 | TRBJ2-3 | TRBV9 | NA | TGTGCCAGCAGCCTTCGGACTAGCTATCCTCCAGATACGCAGTATTTT | CASSLRTSYPPDTQYF
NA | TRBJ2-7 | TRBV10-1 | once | TGCGCCAGCAGTGTTTCGGGAACCGCCTACGAGCAGTACTTC | CASSVSGTAYEQYF
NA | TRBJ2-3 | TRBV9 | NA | TGTGCCAGCAGCGTAGCTCAAGGGGAAGGCACAGATACGCAGTATTTT | CASSVAQGEGTDTQYF
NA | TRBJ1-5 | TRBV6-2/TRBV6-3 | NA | TGTGCCAGCAGTTACTCCCTTAGAGCCTTCAATAGCAATCAGCCCCAGCATTTT | CASSYSLRAFNSNQPQHF
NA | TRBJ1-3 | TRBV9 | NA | TGTGCCAGCAGCGTAGCAGGACTCCGTGGAAACACCATATATTTT | CASSVAGLRGNTIYF
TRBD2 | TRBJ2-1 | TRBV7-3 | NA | TGTGCCAGCAGGAATTCTAGCGGGGGCCCATACTCCTACAATGAGCAGTTCTTC | CASRNSSGGPYSYNEQFF
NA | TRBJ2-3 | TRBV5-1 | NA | TGCGCCAGCAGCTTTGCAGATACGCAGTATTTT | CASSFADTQYF
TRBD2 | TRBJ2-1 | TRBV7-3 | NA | TGTGCCAGCAGCCCGAGGGGATTGGGCGGGAGTGGTCATGAGCAGTTCTTC | CASSPRGLGGSGHEQFF
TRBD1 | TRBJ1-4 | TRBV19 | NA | TGTGCCATCGGGACAGGGGGTGAAAAACTGTTTTTT | CAIGTGGEKLFF
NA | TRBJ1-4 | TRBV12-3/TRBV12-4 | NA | TGTGCCAGCAGTCTAGTGGGCCGCCGTCTGTTTTTT | CASSLVGRRLFF
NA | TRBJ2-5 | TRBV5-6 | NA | TGTGCCAGCCTAGTATGGAACGAAGAGACCCAGTACTTC | CASLVWNEETQYF